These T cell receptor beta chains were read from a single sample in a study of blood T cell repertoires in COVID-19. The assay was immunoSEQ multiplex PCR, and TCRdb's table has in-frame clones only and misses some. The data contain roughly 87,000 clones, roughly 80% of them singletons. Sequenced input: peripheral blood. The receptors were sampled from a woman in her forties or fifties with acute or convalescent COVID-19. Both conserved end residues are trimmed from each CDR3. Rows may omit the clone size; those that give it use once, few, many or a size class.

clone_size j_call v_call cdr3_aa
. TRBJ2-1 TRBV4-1 ASSKPPGHSGDEQF
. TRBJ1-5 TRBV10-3 AISPDRGEGQPQH
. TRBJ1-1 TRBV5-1 ASSLVITGTGKGNTEAF
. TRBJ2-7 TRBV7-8 ASSLVSAEQY
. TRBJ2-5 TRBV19 ASSIDYEETQY
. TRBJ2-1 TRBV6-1 ASRGQKVGSSYNEQF
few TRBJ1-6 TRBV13 ASSSQVSFKDNSPLH
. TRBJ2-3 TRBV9 ASSVGIGTSGEGTQY
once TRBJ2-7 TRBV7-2 ASGRSGTGFYEQY
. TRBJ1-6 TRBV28 ASSFRGNSPLH
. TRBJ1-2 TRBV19 ASSDREVYYGYT
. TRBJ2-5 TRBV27 ASSSREAQY
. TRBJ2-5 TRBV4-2 ASSQEAGLQETQY
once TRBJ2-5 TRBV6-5 ASSYRSSEAETQY
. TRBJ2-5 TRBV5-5 ASTFEVQETQY
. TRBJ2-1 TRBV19 ASSVTGTSYNEQF
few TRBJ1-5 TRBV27 ASSLGGGSNQPQH